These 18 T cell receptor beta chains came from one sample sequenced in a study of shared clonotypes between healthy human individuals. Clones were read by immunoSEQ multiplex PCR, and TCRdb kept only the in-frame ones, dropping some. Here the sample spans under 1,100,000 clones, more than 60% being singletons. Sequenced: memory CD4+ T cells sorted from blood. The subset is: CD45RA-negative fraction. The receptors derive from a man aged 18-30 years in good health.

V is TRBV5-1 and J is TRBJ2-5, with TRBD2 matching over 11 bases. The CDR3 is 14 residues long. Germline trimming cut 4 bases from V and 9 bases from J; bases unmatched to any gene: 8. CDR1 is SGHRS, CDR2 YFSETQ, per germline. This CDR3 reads CASSVTSGSVAQYF. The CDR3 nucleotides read TGCGCCAGCAGCGTTACTAGCGGGAGTGTTGCCCAGTACTTC.

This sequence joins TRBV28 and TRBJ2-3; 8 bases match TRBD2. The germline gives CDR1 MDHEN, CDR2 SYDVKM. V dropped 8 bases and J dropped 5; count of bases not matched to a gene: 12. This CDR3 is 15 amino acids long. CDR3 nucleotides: TGTGCCAGCCCCCCCGGGCGGGGGGCGATAGATACGCAGTATTTT. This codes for CASPPGRGAIDTQYF. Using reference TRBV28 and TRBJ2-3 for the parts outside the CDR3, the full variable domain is DVKVTQSSRYLVKRTGEKVFLECVQDMDHENMFWYRQDPGLGLRLIYFSYDVKMKEKGDIPEGYSVSREKKERFSLILESASTNQTSMYLCASPPGRGAIDTQYFGPGTRLTVL.

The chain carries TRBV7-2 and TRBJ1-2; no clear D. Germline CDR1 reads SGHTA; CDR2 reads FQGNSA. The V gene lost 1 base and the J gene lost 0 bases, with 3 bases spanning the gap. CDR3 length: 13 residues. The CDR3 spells CASSLGTNYGYTF. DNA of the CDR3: TGTGCCAGCAGCTTAGGGACTAACTATGGCTACACCTTC.

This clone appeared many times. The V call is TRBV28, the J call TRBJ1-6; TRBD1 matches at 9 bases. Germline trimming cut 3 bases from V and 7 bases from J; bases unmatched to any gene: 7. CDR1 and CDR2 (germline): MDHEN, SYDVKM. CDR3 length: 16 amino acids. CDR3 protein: CASSFSGTGWNSPLHF. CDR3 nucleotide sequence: TGTGCCAGCAGTTTTTCTGGGACAGGGTGGAATTCACCCCTCCACTTT.

CDR3 region: CASSSAGTGPYEQYF. DNA of the CDR3: TGTGCCAGCAGCTCCGCCGGGACAGGTCCCTACGAGCAGTACTTC. The rearrangement joins TRBV5-4 to TRBJ2-7, with 8 positions matching TRBD1. CDR1 is SGHNT and CDR2 is YYREEE in the germline V gene (reference sequence). This CDR3 is built from 15 residues. V dropped 3 bases and J dropped 2; count of bases not matched to a gene: 7.

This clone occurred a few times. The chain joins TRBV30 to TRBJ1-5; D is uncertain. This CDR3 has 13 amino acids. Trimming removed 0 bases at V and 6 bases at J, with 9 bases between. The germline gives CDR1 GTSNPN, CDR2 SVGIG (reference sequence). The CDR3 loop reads CAWSVPDGQPQHF. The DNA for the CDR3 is TGTGCCTGGAGTGTCCCCGATGGTCAGCCCCAGCATTTT. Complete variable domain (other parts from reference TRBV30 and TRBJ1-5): SQTIHQWPATLVQPVGSPLSLECTVEGTSNPNLYWYRQAAGRGLQLLFYSVGIGQISSEVPQNLSASRPQDRQFILSSKKLLLSDSGFYLCAWSVPDGQPQHFGDGTRLSIL.

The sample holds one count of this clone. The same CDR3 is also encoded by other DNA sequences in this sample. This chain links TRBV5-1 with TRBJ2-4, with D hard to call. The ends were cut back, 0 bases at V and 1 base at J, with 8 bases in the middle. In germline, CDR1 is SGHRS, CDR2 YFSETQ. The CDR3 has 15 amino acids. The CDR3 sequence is CASSLGGLAKNIQYF. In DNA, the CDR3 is TGCGCCAGCAGCTTGGGAGGCTTGGCCAAAAACATTCAGTACTTC.

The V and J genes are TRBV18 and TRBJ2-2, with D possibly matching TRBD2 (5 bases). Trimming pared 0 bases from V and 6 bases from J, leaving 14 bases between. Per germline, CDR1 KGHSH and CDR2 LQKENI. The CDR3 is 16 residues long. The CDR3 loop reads CASSPPSRAGSGELFF. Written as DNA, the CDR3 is TGTGCCAGCTCACCACCGTCGAGGGCCGGGTCCGGGGAGCTGTTTTTT.

The CDR3 protein is CASGGEGAEQYF. The CDR3 DNA follows: TGTGCCAGCGGGGGCGAGGGGGCCGAGCAGTACTTC. V gene TRBV28 combines with J gene TRBJ2-7, with 7 bases identical to TRBD1. The CDR3 loop spans 12 amino acids. Looked up from germline, CDR1 is MDHEN and CDR2 is SYDVKM. Trimming cost V 8 bases and J 6 bases; bases outside gene matches: 7. Complete variable domain (other parts from reference TRBV28 and TRBJ2-7): DVKVTQSSRYLVKRTGEKVFLECVQDMDHENMFWYRQDPGLGLRLIYFSYDVKMKEKGDIPEGYSVSREKKERFSLILESASTNQTSMYLCASGGEGAEQYFGPGTRLTVT.

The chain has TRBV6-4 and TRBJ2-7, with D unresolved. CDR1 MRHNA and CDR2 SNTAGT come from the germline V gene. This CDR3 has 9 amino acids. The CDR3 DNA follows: TGTGCTTTCACCCTCGAGCAGTACTTC. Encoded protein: CAFTLEQYF.

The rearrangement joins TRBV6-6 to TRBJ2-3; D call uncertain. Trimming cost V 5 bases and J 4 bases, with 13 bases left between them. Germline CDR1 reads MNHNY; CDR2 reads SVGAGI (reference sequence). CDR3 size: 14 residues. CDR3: CASSPWVNADTQYF. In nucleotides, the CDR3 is TGTGCCAGCAGTCCCTGGGTAAACGCAGATACGCAGTATTTT.

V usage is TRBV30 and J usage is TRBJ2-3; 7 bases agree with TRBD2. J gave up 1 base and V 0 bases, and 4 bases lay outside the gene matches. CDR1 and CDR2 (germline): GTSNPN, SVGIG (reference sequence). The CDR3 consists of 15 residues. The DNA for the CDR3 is TGTGCCTGGAGTGTACCGGCGGGGGGCACAGATACGCAGTATTTT. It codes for CAWSVPAGGTDTQYF.

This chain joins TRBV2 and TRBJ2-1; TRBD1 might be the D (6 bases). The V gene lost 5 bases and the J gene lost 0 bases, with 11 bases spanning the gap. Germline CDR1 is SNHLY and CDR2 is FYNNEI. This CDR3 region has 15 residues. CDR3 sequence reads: CASSRQVSSYNEQFF. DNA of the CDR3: TGTGCCAGCAGTCGACAGGTTAGCTCCTACAATGAGCAGTTCTTC.

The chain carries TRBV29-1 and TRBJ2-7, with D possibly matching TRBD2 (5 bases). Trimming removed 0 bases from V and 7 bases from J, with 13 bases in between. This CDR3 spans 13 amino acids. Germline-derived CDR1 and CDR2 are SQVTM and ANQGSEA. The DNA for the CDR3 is TGCAGCGTTGAAGAGCCGCTAAGGAGGGAGCAGTACTTC. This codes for CSVEEPLRREQYF.

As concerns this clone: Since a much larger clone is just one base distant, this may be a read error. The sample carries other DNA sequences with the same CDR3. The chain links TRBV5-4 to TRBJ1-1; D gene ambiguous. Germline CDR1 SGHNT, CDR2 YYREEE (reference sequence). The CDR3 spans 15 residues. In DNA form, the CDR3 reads TGTGCCAGCAGCCCAACCGACATACTGAACACTGAGGCTTTCTTT. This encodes CASSPTDILNTEAFF. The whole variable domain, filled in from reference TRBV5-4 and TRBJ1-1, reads ETGVTQSPTHLIKTRGQQVTLRCSSQSGHNTVSWYQQALGQGPQFIFQYYREEENGRGNFPPRFSGLQFPNYSSELNVNALELDDSALYLCASSPTDILNTEAFFGQGTRLTVV.

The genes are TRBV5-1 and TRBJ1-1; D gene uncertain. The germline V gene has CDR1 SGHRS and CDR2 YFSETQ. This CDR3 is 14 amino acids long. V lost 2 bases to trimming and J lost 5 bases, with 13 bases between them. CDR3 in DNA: TGCGCCAGCAGCTTTACCACGCACGGAACTGAAGCTTTCTTT. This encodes CASSFTTHGTEAFF.

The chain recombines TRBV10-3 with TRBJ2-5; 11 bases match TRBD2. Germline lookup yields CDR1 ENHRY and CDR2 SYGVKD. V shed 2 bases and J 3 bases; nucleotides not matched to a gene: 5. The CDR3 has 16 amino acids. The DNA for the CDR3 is TGTGCCATCAGTGAGGAACTAGCGGGAGAAAAAGAGACCCAGTACTTC. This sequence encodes CAISEELAGEKETQYF.

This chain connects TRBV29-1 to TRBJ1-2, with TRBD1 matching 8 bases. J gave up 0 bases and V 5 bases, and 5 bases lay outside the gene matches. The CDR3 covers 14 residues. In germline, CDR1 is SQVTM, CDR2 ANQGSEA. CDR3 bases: TGCAGCGTTTTGACAGGGGCTACTAACTATGGCTACACCTTC. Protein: CSVLTGATNYGYTF.